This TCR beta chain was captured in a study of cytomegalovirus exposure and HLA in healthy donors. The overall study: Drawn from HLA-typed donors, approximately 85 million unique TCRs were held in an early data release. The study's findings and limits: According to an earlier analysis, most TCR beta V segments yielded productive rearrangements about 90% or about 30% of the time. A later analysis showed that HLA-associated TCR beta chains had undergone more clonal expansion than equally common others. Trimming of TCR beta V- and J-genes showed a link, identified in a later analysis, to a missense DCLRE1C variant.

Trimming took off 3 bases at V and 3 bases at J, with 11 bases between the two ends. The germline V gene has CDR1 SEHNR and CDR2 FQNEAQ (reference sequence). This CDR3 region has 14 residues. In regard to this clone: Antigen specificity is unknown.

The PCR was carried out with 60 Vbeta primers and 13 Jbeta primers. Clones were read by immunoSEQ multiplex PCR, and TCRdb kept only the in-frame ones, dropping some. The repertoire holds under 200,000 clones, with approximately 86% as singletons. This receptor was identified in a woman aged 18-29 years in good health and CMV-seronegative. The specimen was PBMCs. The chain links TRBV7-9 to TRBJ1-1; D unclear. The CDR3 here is CASSFRGSDTEAFF. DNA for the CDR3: TGTGCCAGCAGCTTCAGAGGCTCGGACACTGAAGCTTTCTTT.